This T cell receptor (beta chain) was found in a study of post-analysis software for immune sequencing data. Looking at the study overall: The courses of disease that were included comprised relapsing-remitting, secondary progressive and progressive-relapsing multiple sclerosis.

The J segment lost 1 base and the V segment lost 7 bases, leaving 7 bases of the junction unmatched. Germline V gene lookup returns CDR1 DFQATT and CDR2 SNEGSKA (reference sequence). The CDR3 consists of 13 residues. This clonotype was observed a few times. The antigen is unknown. cDNA libraries of TCR beta carried unique molecular identifiers. Some 500,000 cDNA molecules came from around 1 to 10 million T cells. TCRdb reanalysed the PCR reads using MiXCR and keeps one entry per CDR3 protein. Here the sample spans 700,000 to 800,000 distinct CDR3 sequences, 30% being singletons. Findings of the study overall: In patients, TRBV5-6, TRBV5-1 and TRBV20-1 belonged to several TRBV segments found more frequently than in controls. Batch-mates among the samples co-clustered strongly by F measure. Significantly lower normalized Chao1 diversity was seen in multiple sclerosis patients than in controls.

V and J are TRBV20-1 and TRBJ2-7; TRBD1 matches 7 bases. Specimen: blood. This TCR derives from a girl between 5 and 17 years old with multiple sclerosis. CDR3 protein: CSVSQGSSYEQYF. Written as DNA, the CDR3 is TGCAGTGTTTCACAGGGGAGTTCCTACGAGCAGTACTTC.